This T cell receptor beta chain was found in a study of OX40 agonist ivuxolimab in advanced cancers. Study-level background: Therapy given before enrollment (anti-PD-1, anti-PD-L1 or anti-CTLA-4) was allowed, and roughly 42% had some.

The data were produced by immunoSEQ multiplex PCR, yet TCRdb's version contains in-frame clones alone and is incomplete. Of tens of thousands of clones in the sample, around nine tenths were seen once. Sample: CD4+ or CD8+ T cells sorted from blood, taken in a trial of the OX40 agonist ivuxolimab. This receptor was taken from an adult with an advanced solid tumor such as melanoma, head and neck, liver or kidney cancer.

The CDR3 DNA sequence: TGTGCCAGCAGCTTAAGTACAGCGGGAGTAGCCGGGGAGCTGTTTTTT. Translating it yields CASSLSTAGVAGELFF. The J gene is TRBJ2-2, the V gene TRBV7-2; 8 nucleotides agree with TRBD2. The germline CDR1 and CDR2 sequences are SGHTA and FQGNSA. The trim removed 2 bases at V and 6 bases at J, leaving 8 bases unmatched. This CDR3 contains 16 residues. Together with reference TRBV7-2 and TRBJ2-2, the CDR3 gives the full variable domain: GAGVSQSPSNKVTEKGKDVELRCDPISGHTALYWYRQSLGQGLEFLIYFQGNSAPDKSGLPSDRFSAERTGGSVSTLTIQRTQQEDSAVYLCASSLSTAGVAGELFFGEGSRLTVL.